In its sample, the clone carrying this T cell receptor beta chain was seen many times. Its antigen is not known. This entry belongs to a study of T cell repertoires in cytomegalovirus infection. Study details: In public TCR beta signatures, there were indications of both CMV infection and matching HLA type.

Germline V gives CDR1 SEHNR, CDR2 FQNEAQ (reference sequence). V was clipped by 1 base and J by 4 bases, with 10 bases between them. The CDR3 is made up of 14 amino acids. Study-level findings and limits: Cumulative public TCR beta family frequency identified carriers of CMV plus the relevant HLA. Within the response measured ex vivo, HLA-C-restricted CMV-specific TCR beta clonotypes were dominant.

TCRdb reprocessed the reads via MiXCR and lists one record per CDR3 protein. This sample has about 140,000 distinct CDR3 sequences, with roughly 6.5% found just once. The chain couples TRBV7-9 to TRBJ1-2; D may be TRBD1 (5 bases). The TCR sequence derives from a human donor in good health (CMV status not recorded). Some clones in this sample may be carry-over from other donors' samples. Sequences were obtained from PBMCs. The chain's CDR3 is CASSLDPGPYGYTF. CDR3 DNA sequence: TGTGCCAGCAGCTTAGATCCGGGGCCCTATGGCTACACCTTC.